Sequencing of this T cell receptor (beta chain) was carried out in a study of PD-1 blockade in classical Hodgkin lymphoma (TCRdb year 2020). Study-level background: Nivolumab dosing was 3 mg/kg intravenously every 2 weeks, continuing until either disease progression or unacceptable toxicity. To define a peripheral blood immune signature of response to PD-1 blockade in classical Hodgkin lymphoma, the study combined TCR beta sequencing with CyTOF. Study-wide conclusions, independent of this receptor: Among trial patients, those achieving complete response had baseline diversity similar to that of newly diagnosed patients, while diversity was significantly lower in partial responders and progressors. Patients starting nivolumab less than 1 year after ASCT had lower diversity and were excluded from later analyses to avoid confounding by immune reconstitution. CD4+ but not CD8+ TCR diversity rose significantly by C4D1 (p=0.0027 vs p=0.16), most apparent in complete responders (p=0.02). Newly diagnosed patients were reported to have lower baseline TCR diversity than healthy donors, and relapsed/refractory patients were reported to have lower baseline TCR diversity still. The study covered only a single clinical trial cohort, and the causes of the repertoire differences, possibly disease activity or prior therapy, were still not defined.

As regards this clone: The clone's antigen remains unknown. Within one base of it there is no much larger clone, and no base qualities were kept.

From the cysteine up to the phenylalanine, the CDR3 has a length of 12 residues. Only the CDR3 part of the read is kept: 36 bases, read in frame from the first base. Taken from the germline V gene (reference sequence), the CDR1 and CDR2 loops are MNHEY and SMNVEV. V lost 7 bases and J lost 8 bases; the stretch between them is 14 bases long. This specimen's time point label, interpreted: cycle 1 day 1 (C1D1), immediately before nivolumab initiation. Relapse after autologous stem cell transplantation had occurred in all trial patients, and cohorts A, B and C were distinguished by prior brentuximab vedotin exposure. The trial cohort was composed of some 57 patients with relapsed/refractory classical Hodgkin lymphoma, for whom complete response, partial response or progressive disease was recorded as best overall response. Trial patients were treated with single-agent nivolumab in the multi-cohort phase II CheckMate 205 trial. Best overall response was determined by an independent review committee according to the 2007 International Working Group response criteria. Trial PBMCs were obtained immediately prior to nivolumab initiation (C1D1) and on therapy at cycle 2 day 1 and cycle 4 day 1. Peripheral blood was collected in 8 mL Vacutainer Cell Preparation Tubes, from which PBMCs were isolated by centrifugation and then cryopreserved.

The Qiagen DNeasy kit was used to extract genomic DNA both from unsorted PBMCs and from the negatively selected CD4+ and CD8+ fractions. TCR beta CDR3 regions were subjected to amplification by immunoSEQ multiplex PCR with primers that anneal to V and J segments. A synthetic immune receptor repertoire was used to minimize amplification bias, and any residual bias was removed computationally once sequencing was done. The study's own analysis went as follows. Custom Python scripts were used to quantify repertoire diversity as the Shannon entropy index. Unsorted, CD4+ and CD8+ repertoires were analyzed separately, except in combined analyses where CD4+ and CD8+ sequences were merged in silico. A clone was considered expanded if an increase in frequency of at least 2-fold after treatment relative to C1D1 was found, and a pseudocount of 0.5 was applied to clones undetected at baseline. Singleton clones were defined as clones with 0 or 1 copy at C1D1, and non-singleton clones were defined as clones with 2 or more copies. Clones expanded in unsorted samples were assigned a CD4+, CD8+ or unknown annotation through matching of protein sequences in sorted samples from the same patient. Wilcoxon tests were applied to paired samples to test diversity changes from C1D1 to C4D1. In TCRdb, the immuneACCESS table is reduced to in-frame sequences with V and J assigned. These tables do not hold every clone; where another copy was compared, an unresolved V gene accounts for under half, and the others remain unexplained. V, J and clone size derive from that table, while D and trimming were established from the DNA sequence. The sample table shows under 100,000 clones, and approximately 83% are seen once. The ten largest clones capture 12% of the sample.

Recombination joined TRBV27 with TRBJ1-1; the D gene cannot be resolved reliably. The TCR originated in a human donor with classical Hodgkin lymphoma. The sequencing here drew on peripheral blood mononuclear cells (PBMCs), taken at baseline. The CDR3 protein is CASIRPPLEAFF. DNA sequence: TGTGCCAGCATTCGACCCCCCCTAGAAGCTTTCTTT.